The 5 T cell receptor beta chains below all came from one sample that was sequenced in a study of T cells in Graves' hyperthyroidism and ophthalmopathy. The CDR3 regions of TCR beta were amplified from RNA transcripts. When the TCR CDR3 underwent first-round RT-PCR, the HTBI primer set was used. Each CDR3 protein gets one entry after TCRdb re-called the multiplex PCR reads with MiXCR. Of 250,000 to 300,000 distinct CDR3 sequences listed, less than 20% are singletons. Sequencing was done on a sample of blood. These receptors came from a man in his forties or fifties with Graves' ophthalmopathy.

This clonotype was found many times. This chain uses TRBV20-1 with TRBJ2-7, with D perhaps TRBD1 (5 bases). This CDR3 is built from 13 residues. Germline V gene lookup returns CDR1 DFQATT and CDR2 SNEGSKA (reference sequence). Trimming took 6 bases from V and 0 from J, leaving 12 bases between them. CDR3 protein: CSAEDTNSYEQYF. The CDR3 nucleotides read TGCAGTGCCGAGGACACCAACTCCTACGAGCAGTACTTC.

This clonotype was picked up many times. The chain is built from TRBV6-2 or TRBV6-3 and TRBJ1-5, with TRBD1 matching 7 bases. Germline CDR1 reads MNHEY; CDR2 reads SVGEGT. This CDR3 spans 14 amino acids. V dropped 6 bases and J dropped 6; count of bases not matched to a gene: 8. The CDR3: CASRSTGAGQPQHF. For the CDR3, the DNA is TGTGCCAGCAGAAGCACAGGGGCTGGTCAGCCCCAGCATTTT.

This clonotype was seen repeatedly, ten times or more. This sequence joins TRBV5-1 and TRBJ2-3; D gene unclear. The CDR3 consists of 14 residues. Looked up from germline, CDR1 is SGHRS and CDR2 is YFSETQ. Trimming stripped 3 bases from V and 2 bases from J, with 10 bases between. This CDR3 reads CASSSGGITDTQYF. CDR3 sequence (DNA): TGCGCCAGCAGCTCCGGCGGTATCACAGATACGCAGTATTTT.

The gene calls are TRBV6-1 and TRBJ1-1, with a possible D match to TRBD1 (5 bases). The CDR3 totals 16 residues. V was clipped by 5 bases and J by 1 base, with 17 bases between them. CDR1 MNHNS and CDR2 SASEGT come from the germline V gene. CDR3 DNA sequence: TGTGCCAGCAGTATTTATCAGGGTTCTGGGAACACTGAAGCTTTCTTT. Residues: CASSIYQGSGNTEAFF.

This clonotype was seen ten or more times. V and J are TRBV20-1 and TRBJ2-1, with 8 bases that match TRBD2. Germline CDR1 reads DFQATT; CDR2 reads SNEGSKA (reference sequence). The length of the CDR3 is 15 residues. V dropped 6 bases and J dropped 7; count of bases not matched to a gene: 14. The CDR3 protein is CSAVSGTSTGNEQFF. The CDR3 DNA is TGCAGTGCCGTGTCCGGGACTAGTACAGGGAATGAGCAGTTCTTC.